This TCR beta chain was sequenced during a study of T cell responses to AZD1222 COVID-19 vaccine. CDR1 is GTSNPN, CDR2 SVGIG, per germline (reference sequence). Losses at the gene ends were 3 bases for V and 3 bases for J; bases not matched to a gene: 6. The CDR3 covers 14 residues. This clone was recorded once. Sequencing used immunoSEQ multiplex PCR; TCRdb keeps in-frame clones, though not all of them. This table holds roughly 100,000 clones, approximately 88% found once. The sequence was obtained from an adult in good health. The material was peripheral blood, obtained on day 0 of AZD1222 vaccination. The chain joins TRBV30 to TRBJ1-2, with 8 positions matching TRBD1. CDR3 sequence (DNA): TGTGCCTGGAGAGACCGGACAGGGCACTATGGCTACACCTTC. Encoded protein: CAWRDRTGHYGYTF.